This T cell receptor (beta chain) was found in a study of blood T cells in healthy people across ages. The CDR3 has 14 amino acids. The V segment lost 4 bases and the J segment 3 bases; nucleotides outside the gene matches: 5. CDR1 is SGHDN, CDR2 FVKESK, per germline. Overall study findings and caveats: Any conclusive comparison of naive versus antigen-experienced cells was prevented by using unsorted PBMCs.

PBMCs numbering at least 7 million were isolated per sample. With respect to this clonotype: Antigen: not known.

A second PCR of roughly 6 to 12 cycles used a sample-barcoded 5' primer and a J-beta primer mix. In TCRdb, the 5' RACE reads were re-called with MiXCR into one record per CDR3 protein. The sample carries about 720,000 distinct CDR3 sequences, about a fifth recorded once. The genes are TRBV14 and TRBJ2-7; 8 bases align to TRBD2. This TCR was recovered from an older man in good health. The specimen sequenced was blood. CDR3 DNA: TGTGCCAGCAGCCCGGGGGGGGAGAGCTACGAGCAGTACTTC. It is translated as CASSPGGESYEQYF.